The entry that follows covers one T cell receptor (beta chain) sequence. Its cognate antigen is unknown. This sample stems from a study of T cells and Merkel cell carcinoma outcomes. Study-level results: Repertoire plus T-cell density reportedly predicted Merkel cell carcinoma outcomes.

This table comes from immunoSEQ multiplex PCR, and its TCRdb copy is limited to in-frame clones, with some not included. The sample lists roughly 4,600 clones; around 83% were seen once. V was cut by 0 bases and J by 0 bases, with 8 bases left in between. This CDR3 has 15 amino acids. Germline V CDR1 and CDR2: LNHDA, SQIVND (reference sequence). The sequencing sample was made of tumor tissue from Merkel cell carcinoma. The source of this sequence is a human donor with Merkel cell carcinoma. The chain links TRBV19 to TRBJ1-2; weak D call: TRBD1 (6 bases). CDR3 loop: CASSIDRGSNYGYTF. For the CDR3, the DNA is TGTGCCAGTAGTATAGACAGGGGATCTAACTATGGCTACACCTTC.